This TCR beta chain was recorded in a study of neurological immune-mediated disorders. TCRdb fed the 5' RACE reads into MiXCR, producing one record per CDR3 protein. The table lists around 32,000 distinct CDR3 sequences, around 10% of them singletons. Regarding the study as a whole: No sharing of CDR3 amino acid sequences was observed among expanded clones across subjects, suggesting private repertoires in all groups. Multiple sclerosis patients had less TCR clonal expansion than even healthy controls, unlike HTLV-1-associated myelopathy.

This clonotype was detected many times. Its antigen remains unidentified. The source is a woman in her fifties or sixties in good health. Sequencing was carried out using PBMCs.

CDR3 sequence: CASSSLTSGGTDTQYF. The CDR3 bases are TGCGCCAGCAGCTCCCTGACTAGCGGTGGCACAGATACGCAGTATTTT. V usage is TRBV5-1 and J usage is TRBJ2-3, with TRBD2 matching 9 bases. Germline loops: CDR1 SGHRS, CDR2 YFSETQ. The CDR3 is 16 amino acids. The junction had 6 bases not matched to a gene; V was cut back by 3 bases and J by 1 base.